The rows below give T cell receptor beta chains drawn from one sample of a study of Graves' ophthalmopathy and Graves' hyperthyroidism. TCRdb used MiXCR to reprocess the multiplex PCR reads, holding one entry per CDR3 protein. The data hold some 1.1 million distinct CDR3 sequences, with about two fifths observed a single time. Sequencing input: peripheral blood or thyroid tissue (not recorded which). Source of these receptors: an adult man with Graves' hyperthyroidism. The conserved cysteine and the conserved F or W are not part of the CDR3 here. D genes are given only for firm matches.

TRBD1	TRBV29-1	SVVGDSREAF
NA	TRBV24-1	ATSRGVTGELF
TRBD1	TRBV10-3	ATATGPGANVLT
TRBD2	TRBV12-3/TRBV12-4	ASSLVMGTTQETQY
TRBD1	TRBV12-3/TRBV12-4	ASSSGRDRVFMNTEAF
NA	TRBV25-1	ASVPTWTGGYT
NA	TRBV2	ASRRTAQNTEAF
NA	TRBV25-1	ASSPSGAGSYEQY
TRBD1	TRBV7-8	ASRSGTGSLEQY
NA	TRBV20-1	SAIRQGLPGANVLT
NA	TRBV14	ASSQDIASASETQY
NA	TRBV7-9	ASSFQSQNQETQY
NA	TRBV7-6	ASSLTAGKNTEAF
TRBD2	TRBV19	ASSIAVPASGSYEQY
NA	TRBV12-3/TRBV12-4	ASSLGGDRQYEQY
NA	TRBV14	ASRLRGRTEAF
NA	TRBV6-4	ASRNRDRSTEAF
TRBD2	TRBV20-1	SAQGPSGSGETQY
TRBD1	TRBV7-3	ASSPTGAGQPQY
NA	TRBV10-3	AISPLT
NA	TRBV19	ASSTDRKHYEQY
NA	TRBV10-3	AISVEGSPYEQY
NA	TRBV6-5	ASTTGGTGELF
TRBD2	TRBV10-3	AISEGGLAETQY
TRBD1	TRBV12-3/TRBV12-4	ASSPGTGALQPQH
NA	TRBV11-2	ASSATEGDYNSPLH
NA	TRBV7-2	ASSRDLGPGWPQH
NA	TRBV10-3	ASSSDTDTEAF
TRBD2	TRBV20-1	SATQGGVKDEQY
TRBD1	TRBV20-1	SAPRQGLEKLF
TRBD1	TRBV7-9	ASSHRDRSAYEQY
TRBD1	TRBV18	ASSGGTGRTEAF
NA	TRBV6-6	ASSYMDSNQPQH
NA	TRBV5-1	ASSLAGPTNTEAF
TRBD1	TRBV29-1	SVDGGQGPEAF
NA	TRBV12-3/TRBV12-4	ASSRASSSYNSPLH
TRBD2	TRBV20-1	SASRGTSNTGELF
NA	TRBV10-3	AIRGTGGVGYGYT
NA	TRBV27	ASRPSSGYGYT
NA	TRBV7-2	ASSLIGFENTEAF
NA	TRBV9	ASSVTGSSNQH
NA	TRBV15	ALFGQTDDYEQY
NA	TRBV12-3/TRBV12-4	ASGLTTGYNQPQH
NA	TRBV15	ATSSPWAGSAYGYT
TRBD2	TRBV15	ATSRPGTSSYEQY
TRBD1	TRBV7-2	ASSFGGTGDEKLF
NA	TRBV2	ASSDSSTAQH
TRBD1	TRBV5-8	ASRDRGSGNQPQH
NA	TRBV7-2	ASSLGRTKRLNTEAF
NA	TRBV3-1	ASSLLTPDGTEAF
TRBD2	TRBV9	ASSVASLADTKY
NA	TRBV3-1	ASSQEGGPNQPQH
NA	TRBV25-1	ASSSYDAGSGELF
TRBD1	TRBV18	ASSPGQGTGSPLH
NA	TRBV20-1	SARVPSGEAF